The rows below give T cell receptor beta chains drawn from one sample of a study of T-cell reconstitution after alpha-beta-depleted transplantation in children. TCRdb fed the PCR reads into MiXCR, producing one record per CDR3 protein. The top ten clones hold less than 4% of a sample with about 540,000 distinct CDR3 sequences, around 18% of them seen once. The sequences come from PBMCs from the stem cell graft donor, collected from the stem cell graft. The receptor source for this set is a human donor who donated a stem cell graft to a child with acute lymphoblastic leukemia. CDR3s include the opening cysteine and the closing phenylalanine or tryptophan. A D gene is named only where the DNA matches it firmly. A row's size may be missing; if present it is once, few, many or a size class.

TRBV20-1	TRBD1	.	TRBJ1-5	CSALDRGQPQHF	TGCAGTGCCTTAGACAGGGGTCAGCCCCAGCATTTC
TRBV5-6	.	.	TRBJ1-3	CASSDVTAYSGNTIYF	TGTGCCAGCAGCGACGTGACAGCCTACTCTGGAAACACCATATATTTT
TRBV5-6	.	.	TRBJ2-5	CASSSSGGPFAETQYF	TGTGCCAGCAGCTCCTCCGGCGGTCCTTTTGCGGAGACCCAGTACTTC
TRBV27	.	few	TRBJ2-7	CASRHGGETYEQYF	TGTGCCAGCAGACACGGCGGCGAAACCTACGAGCAGTACTTC
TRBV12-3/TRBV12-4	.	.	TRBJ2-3	CASSPGTTDTQYF	TGTGCCAGCAGTCCCGGGACCACAGATACGCAGTATTTT
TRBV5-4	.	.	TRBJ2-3	CASSLAVTDTQYF	TGTGCCAGCAGCCTAGCAGTCACAGATACGCAGTATTTT
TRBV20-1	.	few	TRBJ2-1	CSGRARDLTDEQFF	TGCAGTGGGAGGGCCCGGGATCTCACCGATGAGCAGTTCTTC
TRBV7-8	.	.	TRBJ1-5	CASTRTYSNQPQHF	TGTGCCAGCACCAGGACCTATAGCAATCAGCCCCAGCATTTT
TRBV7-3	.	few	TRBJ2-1	CASSLDGSLFF	TGTGCCAGCAGCTTAGACGGGAGCCTGTTCTTC
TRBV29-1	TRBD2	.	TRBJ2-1	CSVEASGRTRVYEQFF	TGCAGCGTTGAAGCTAGCGGGAGGACCCGAGTCTATGAGCAGTTCTTC
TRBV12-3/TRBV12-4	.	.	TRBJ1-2	CASSFGAANYGYTF	TGTGCCAGCAGTTTCGGAGCAGCTAACTATGGCTACACCTTC
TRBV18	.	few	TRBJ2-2	CASSPPFSGPSAGRHTGELFF	TGTGCCAGCTCACCACCGTTTTCGGGTCCGTCAGCAGGGAGGCACACCGGGGAGCTGTTTTTT
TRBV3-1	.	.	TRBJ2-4	CASSQETDQIQYF	TGTGCCAGCAGCCAAGAGACAGACCAGATTCAGTACTTC
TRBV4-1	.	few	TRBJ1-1	CASSQVMGPYKMNTEAFF	TGCGCCAGCAGCCAAGTTATGGGGCCATACAAAATGAACACTGAAGCTTTCTTT
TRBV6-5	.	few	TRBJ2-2	CASSYSTAANTGELFF	TGTGCCAGCAGTTACTCTACGGCCGCAAACACCGGGGAGCTGTTTTTT
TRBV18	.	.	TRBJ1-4	CASSRDMGEKLFF	TGTGCCAGCTCACGGGACATGGGGGAAAAACTGTTTTTT
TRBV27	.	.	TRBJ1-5	CASSPGHYSNQPQHF	TGTGCCAGCAGTCCTGGCCATTATAGCAATCAGCCCCAGCATTTT
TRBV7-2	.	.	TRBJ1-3	CASSLMGISGNTIYF	TGTGCCAGCAGCTTAATGGGGATCTCTGGAAACACCATATATTTT
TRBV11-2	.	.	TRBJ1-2	CASSLFVFPSRTRVNYGYTF	TGTGCCAGCAGCTTATTTGTCTTCCCTTCCCGGACTAGGGTTAACTATGGCTACACCTTC
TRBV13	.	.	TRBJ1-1	CASSLLGAHNEAFF	TGTGCCAGCAGCTTGTTGGGGGCGCATAATGAAGCTTTCTTT
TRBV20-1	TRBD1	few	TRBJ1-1	CSARTQGGGTEAFF	TGCAGTGCTAGGACACAGGGGGGTGGCACTGAAGCTTTCTTT
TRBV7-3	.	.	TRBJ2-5	CASSSQGQGTQYF	TGTGCCAGCAGCTCCCAGGGGCAGGGGACCCAGTACTTC
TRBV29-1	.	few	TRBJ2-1	CSVVRRQTYSYNEQFF	TGCAGCGTAGTTAGACGACAGACATACTCCTACAATGAGCAGTTCTTC
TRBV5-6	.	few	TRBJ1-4	CASSLFSVPEKLFF	TGTGCCAGCAGCTTGTTTTCAGTTCCTGAAAAACTGTTTTTT
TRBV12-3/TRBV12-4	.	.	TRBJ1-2	CASSWSYGYTF	TGTGCCAGCAGCTGGAGCTATGGCTACACCTTC
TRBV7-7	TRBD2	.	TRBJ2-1	CASRSPGGNEQFF	TGTGCCAGCAGGTCCCCGGGGGGCAATGAGCAGTTCTTC
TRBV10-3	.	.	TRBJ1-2	CAISEKAARGYTF	TGTGCCATCAGTGAGAAGGCCGCGAGGGGCTACACCTTC
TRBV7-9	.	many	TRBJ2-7	CASSSDPFYEQYF	TGTGCCAGCAGCTCGGACCCTTTTTACGAGCAGTACTTC
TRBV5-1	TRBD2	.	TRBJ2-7	CASSASGSAYEQYF	TGCGCCAGCAGCGCTAGCGGGTCCGCCTACGAGCAGTACTTC
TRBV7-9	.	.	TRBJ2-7	CASSLGPGVYEQYF	TGTGCCAGCAGCTTAGGGCCAGGGGTTTACGAGCAGTACTTC
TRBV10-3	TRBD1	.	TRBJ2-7	CAISVTGNEQYF	TGTGCCATCAGTGTGACAGGGAACGAGCAGTACTTC
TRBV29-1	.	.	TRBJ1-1	CSAQSRSWDTEAFF	TGCAGCGCCCAATCGCGGAGCTGGGACACTGAAGCTTTCTTT
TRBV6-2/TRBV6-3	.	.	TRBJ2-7	CASRPPSYEQYF	TGTGCCAGCCGCCCCCCCTCCTACGAGCAGTACTTC
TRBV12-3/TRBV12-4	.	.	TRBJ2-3	CASSFLYSDTQYF	TGTGCCAGCAGTTTCCTCTACTCCGATACGCAGTATTTT
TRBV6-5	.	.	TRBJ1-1	CASSYERTSGVNTEAFF	TGTGCCAGCAGTTACGAACGTACCTCCGGGGTGAACACTGAAGCTTTCTTT
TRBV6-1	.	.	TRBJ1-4	CASRPTGNREKLFF	TGTGCCAGCAGACCCACAGGGAATCGCGAAAAACTGTTTTTT
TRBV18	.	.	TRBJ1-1	CASSPSIMNTEAFF	TGTGCCAGCTCACCAAGTATCATGAACACTGAAGCTTTCTTT
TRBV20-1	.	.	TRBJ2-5	CSAREARAQETQYF	TGCAGTGCCCGTGAAGCCCGGGCCCAAGAGACCCAGTACTTC
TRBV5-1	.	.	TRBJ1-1	CASGSGFENTEAFF	TGCGCCAGCGGCTCAGGATTCGAGAACACTGAAGCTTTCTTT
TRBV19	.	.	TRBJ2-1	CASRWTAAYNEQFF	TGTGCCAGCAGGTGGACAGCGGCCTACAATGAGCAGTTCTTC
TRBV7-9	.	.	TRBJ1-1	CASSRSAGAVDTEAFF	TGTGCCAGCAGCCGCTCGGCGGGGGCGGTGGACACTGAAGCTTTCTTT
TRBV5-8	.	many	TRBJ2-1	CASSFGHVNEQFF	TGTGCCAGCAGCTTCGGGCACGTCAATGAGCAGTTCTTC
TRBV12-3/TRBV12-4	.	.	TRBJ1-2	CASSFLLGGRHGYTF	TGTGCCAGCAGTTTTCTGTTGGGGGGAAGACATGGCTACACCTTC
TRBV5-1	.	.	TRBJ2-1	CASSRGDSYNEQFF	TGCGCCAGCAGCCGGGGGGACAGTTACAATGAGCAGTTCTTC
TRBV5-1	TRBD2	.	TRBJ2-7	CASSGGLAGAYEQYF	TGCGCCAGCAGCGGGGGACTAGCGGGTGCCTACGAGCAGTACTTC
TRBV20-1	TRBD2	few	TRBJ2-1	CSARDQPAGGNEQFF	TGCAGTGCTAGAGATCAACCAGCGGGAGGTAATGAGCAGTTCTTC
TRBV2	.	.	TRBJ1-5	CASSERGSNQPQHF	TGTGCCAGCAGTGAAAGGGGAAGTAATCAGCCCCAGCATTTT
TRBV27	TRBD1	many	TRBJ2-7	CASSLSRTGSYEQYF	TGTGCCAGCAGTTTATCCCGGACAGGGTCCTACGAGCAGTACTTC
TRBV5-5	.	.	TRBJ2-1	CASSSDQYYNEQFF	TGTGCCAGCAGCTCGGACCAGTACTACAATGAGCAGTTCTTC
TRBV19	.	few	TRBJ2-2	CASSTPGGGMGAGELFF	TGTGCCAGTAGTACCCCCGGTGGGGGAATGGGCGCCGGGGAGCTGTTTTTT
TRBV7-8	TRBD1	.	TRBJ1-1	CASSGPQGARTEAFF	TGTGCCAGCAGCGGCCCACAGGGGGCAAGAACTGAAGCTTTCTTT
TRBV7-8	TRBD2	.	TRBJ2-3	CASSSLAGGITDTQYF	TGTGCCAGCAGCTCTCTAGCGGGAGGGATCACAGATACGCAGTATTTT
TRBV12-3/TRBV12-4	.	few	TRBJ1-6	CASSETGPGYSPLHF	TGTGCCAGCAGTGAAACAGGACCCGGGTATTCACCCCTCCACTTT
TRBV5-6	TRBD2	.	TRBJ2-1	CASSRTSGRSQFF	TGTGCCAGCAGCCGGACTAGCGGTCGGTCGCAGTTCTTC
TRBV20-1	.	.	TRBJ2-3	CSARSSPQTQYF	TGCAGTGCTAGATCCTCGCCCCAGACGCAGTATTTT
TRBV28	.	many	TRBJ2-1	CASSLFTNEQFF	TGTGCCAGCAGTTTATTTACAAATGAGCAGTTCTTC
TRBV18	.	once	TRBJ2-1	CASSPSTGRGNEQFF	TGTGCCAGCTCCCCTTCGACGGGGAGGGGGAATGAGCAGTTCTTC
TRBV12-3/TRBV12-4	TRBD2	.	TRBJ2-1	CASRGLAGGEQFF	TGTGCCAGCAGAGGACTAGCGGGAGGGGAGCAGTTCTTC
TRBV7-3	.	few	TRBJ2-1	CASSSRRTGYNEQFF	TGTGCCAGCAGCTCCCGTCGGACTGGCTACAATGAGCAGTTCTTC